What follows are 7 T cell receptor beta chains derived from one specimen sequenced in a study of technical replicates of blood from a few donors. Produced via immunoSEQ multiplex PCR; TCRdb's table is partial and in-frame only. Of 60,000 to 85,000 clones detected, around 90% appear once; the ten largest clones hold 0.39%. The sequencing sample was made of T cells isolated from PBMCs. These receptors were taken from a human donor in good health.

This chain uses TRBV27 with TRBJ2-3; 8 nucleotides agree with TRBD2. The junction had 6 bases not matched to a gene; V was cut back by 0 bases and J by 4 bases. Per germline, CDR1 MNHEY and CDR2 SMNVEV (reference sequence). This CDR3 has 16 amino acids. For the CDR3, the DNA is TGTGCCAGCAGTTTATCTCAGCGGGAGAGGGCAGATACGCAGTATTTT. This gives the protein CASSLSQRERADTQYF.

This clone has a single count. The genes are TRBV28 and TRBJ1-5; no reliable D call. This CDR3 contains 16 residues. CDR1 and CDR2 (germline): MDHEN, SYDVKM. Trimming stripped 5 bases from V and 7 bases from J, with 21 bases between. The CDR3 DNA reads TGTGCCAGCAGTCCCTATGGGCCCGACTACGGGCAGCCCCAGCATTTT. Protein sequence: CASSPYGPDYGQPQHF.

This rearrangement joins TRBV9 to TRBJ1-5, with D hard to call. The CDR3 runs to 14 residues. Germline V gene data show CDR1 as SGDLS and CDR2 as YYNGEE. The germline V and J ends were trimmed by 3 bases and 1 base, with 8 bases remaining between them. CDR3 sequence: CASSGGGSNQPQHF. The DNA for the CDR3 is TGTGCCAGCAGCGGAGGTGGGAGCAATCAGCCCCAGCATTTT.

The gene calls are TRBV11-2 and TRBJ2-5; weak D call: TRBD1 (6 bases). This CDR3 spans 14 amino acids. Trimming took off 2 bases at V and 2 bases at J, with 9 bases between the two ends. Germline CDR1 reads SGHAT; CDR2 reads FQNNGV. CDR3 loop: CASSLTTGQETQYF. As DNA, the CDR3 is TGTGCCAGCAGCTTAACGACAGGACAAGAGACCCAGTACTTC.

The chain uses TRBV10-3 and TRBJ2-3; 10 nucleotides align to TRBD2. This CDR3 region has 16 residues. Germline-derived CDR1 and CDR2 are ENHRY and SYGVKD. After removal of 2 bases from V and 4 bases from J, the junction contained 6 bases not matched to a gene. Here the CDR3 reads CAISETSGKMSDTQYF. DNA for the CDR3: TGTGCCATCAGTGAGACTAGCGGGAAGATGTCAGATACGCAGTATTTT.

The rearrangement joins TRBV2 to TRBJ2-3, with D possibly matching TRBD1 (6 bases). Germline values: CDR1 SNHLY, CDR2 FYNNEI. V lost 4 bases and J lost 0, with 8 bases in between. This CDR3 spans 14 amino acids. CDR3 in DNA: TGTGCCAGCAGTGGACAGGTTAGCACAGATACGCAGTATTTT. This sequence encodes CASSGQVSTDTQYF. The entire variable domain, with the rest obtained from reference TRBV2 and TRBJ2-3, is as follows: EPEVTQTPSHQVTQMGQEVILRCVPISNHLYFYWYRQILGQKVEFLVSFYNNEISEKSEIFDDQFSVERPDGSNFTLKIRSTKLEDSAMYFCASSGQVSTDTQYFGPGTRLTVL.

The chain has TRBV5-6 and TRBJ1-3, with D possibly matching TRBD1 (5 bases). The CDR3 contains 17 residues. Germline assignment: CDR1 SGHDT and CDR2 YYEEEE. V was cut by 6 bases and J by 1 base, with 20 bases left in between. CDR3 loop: CASTPGGRWGSGNTIYF. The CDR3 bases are TGTGCCAGCACCCCCGGGGGAAGGTGGGGGTCTGGAAACACCATATATTTT.